Presented here are 20 T cell receptor beta chains from one specimen sequenced in a study of blood T cell repertoires in COVID-19. Profiling relied on immunoSEQ multiplex PCR, and the TCRdb table lists in-frame clones only, not all of them. The sample lists under 300,000 clones, about 90% occurring once. The sequenced sample was PBMCs or T cells enriched from blood (not recorded which). Receptor source: a woman between 40 and 55 years old who had been exposed to COVID-19.

The chain recombines TRBV21-1 with TRBJ2-2; the table's TRBD2 call for D was not verified on the DNA. TRBV21-1 is a pseudogene. The CDR3 runs to 14 residues. This chain's CDR3 is CASSKVEHDGELFF. The CDR3 DNA follows: TGTGCCAGCAGCAAAGTTGAGCATGACGGGGAGCTGTTTTTT.

The CDR3 here is CASSRSGRAGTQYF. Written as DNA, the CDR3 is TGTGCCAGCAGCCGAAGCGGGAGGGCCGGTACGCAGTATTTT. The V and J genes are TRBV3-1 (or the pseudogene TRBV3-2) and TRBJ2-3; 10 nucleotides agree with TRBD2. The germline gives CDR1 LGHDT, CDR2 YNNKEL (reference sequence). V gave up 4 bases and J gave up 8 bases; unmatched junction bases: 6. The CDR3 spans 14 residues.

The V and J genes are TRBV28 and TRBJ2-7; D not certain. The CDR3 sequence is 16 residues long. Trimming shortened V by 1 base and J by 0 bases, and 13 bases separated the two germline ends. The V gene's germline CDR1 is MDHEN and CDR2 SYDVKM. CDR3 DNA sequence: TGTGCCAGCAGTTTATTTTTGAAGCATGGCTCCTACGAGCAGTACTTC. Its translation: CASSLFLKHGSYEQYF.

This clone was observed once. The V gene is TRBV14, the J gene TRBJ2-2, with TRBD1 matching 12 bases. Trimming took 4 bases from V and 7 from J; bases not matched to a gene: 7. Looked up from germline, CDR1 is SGHDN and CDR2 is FVKESK. The CDR3 contains 16 residues. CDR3 sequence: CASSRRDRGPYGELFF. The CDR3 DNA follows: TGTGCCAGCAGCCGACGGGACAGGGGGCCCTACGGGGAGCTGTTTTTT.

The chain uses TRBV14 and TRBJ1-3; no firm D call. Germline CDR1 SGHDN, CDR2 FVKESK. The CDR3 is made up of 13 amino acids. Trimming left V 3 bases short and J 4 bases short, with 7 bases between. Here the CDR3 reads CASSQTSGNTIYF. CDR3 nucleotides: TGTGCCAGCAGCCAGACAAGCGGAAACACCATATATTTT.

The V gene is TRBV19, the J gene TRBJ2-5, with 7 bases lining up with TRBD1. With V trimmed by 5 bases and J by 2 bases, 14 bases remained unmatched. The germline V gene has CDR1 LNHDA and CDR2 SQIVND (reference sequence). This CDR3 region has 17 residues. The CDR3 region is CASSPRPPRDRQETQYF. The CDR3 DNA reads as TGTGCCAGTAGTCCCCGCCCGCCCCGGGACAGACAAGAGACCCAGTACTTC.

The chain combines TRBV5-4 with TRBJ2-1; possibly TRBD1 for D (6 bases). CDR1 SGHNT and CDR2 YYREEE come from the germline V gene (reference sequence). This CDR3 comprises 15 residues. Trimming left V 2 bases short and J 0 bases short, with 9 bases between. The CDR3 DNA follows: TGTGCCAGCAGCTTAGGGGGTTACTCCTACAATGAGCAGTTCTTC. Translated, it gives CASSLGGYSYNEQFF.

The chain has TRBV9 and TRBJ2-7, with TRBD1 identical over 7 bases. CDR1 and CDR2 (germline): SGDLS, YYNGEE. The CDR3 spans 13 residues. Losses at the gene ends were 4 bases for V and 7 bases for J; bases not matched to a gene: 8. The CDR3 nucleotides read TGTGCCAGCAGCACCACAGACAGGGAGGAGCAGTACTTC. This translates into CASSTTDREEQYF.

The rearrangement links TRBV10-3 to TRBJ2-2; 9 positions match TRBD1. The germline gives CDR1 ENHRY, CDR2 SYGVKD. Trimming cost V 7 bases and J 1 base; bases outside gene matches: 7. CDR3 length equals 16 residues. CDR3 sequence: CAITPDRGWNTGELFF. The CDR3 nucleotides are TGTGCCATCACCCCTGACAGGGGGTGGAACACCGGGGAGCTGTTTTTT.

This chain uses TRBV7-2 with TRBJ2-5; weak D call: TRBD1 (5 bases). This CDR3 region has 16 residues. The V gene lost 1 base and the J gene lost 2 bases, with 14 bases spanning the gap. Germline V gene lookup returns CDR1 SGHTA and CDR2 FQGNSA. In DNA form, the CDR3 reads TGTGCCAGCAGCTTAGGGGGCCCGACCCGACAAGAGACCCAGTACTTC. Encoded protein: CASSLGGPTRQETQYF.

This clone was observed a handful of times. V is TRBV9 and J is TRBJ1-6; no firm D call. V was cut by 3 bases and J by 4 bases, with 11 bases left in between. This CDR3 has 15 amino acids. CDR1 SGDLS and CDR2 YYNGEE come from the germline V gene. CDR3 in amino acids: CASSDGAEYNSPLHF. CDR3 DNA sequence: TGTGCCAGCAGCGACGGAGCAGAATATAATTCACCCCTCCACTTT.

The V gene is TRBV27, the J gene TRBJ2-3; 10 positions match TRBD2. This CDR3 region has 16 residues. Germline trimming cut 0 bases from V and 1 base from J; bases unmatched to any gene: 1. The germline V gene has CDR1 MNHEY and CDR2 SMNVEV (reference sequence). CDR3: CASSLSTSGGTDTQYF. Here the CDR3 DNA reads TGTGCCAGCAGTTTATCTACTAGCGGGGGCACAGATACGCAGTATTTT.

CDR3 in DNA: TGTGCCAGCAGCTTAGTCGGTTACAATGAGCAGTTCTTC. Translating gives CASSLVGYNEQFF. The J gene is TRBJ2-1, the V gene TRBV11-3; D unresolved. CDR1 is SGHNT and CDR2 is YENEEA in the germline V gene. The CDR3 length is 13 residues. V lost 1 base and J lost 4, with 5 bases in between.

The chain has TRBV6-2 or TRBV6-3 and TRBJ1-2, with a tentative D call TRBD1 (6 bases). Germline lookup yields CDR1 MNHEY and CDR2 SVGEGT. V gave up 3 bases and J gave up 3 bases, with 11 bases separating them. The CDR3 is 14 residues long. The CDR3 sequence: CASSYQGWDYGYTF. The CDR3 DNA is TGTGCCAGCAGTTATCAGGGGTGGGACTATGGCTACACCTTC.

The rearrangement uses TRBV18 and TRBJ1-2; D unresolved. Trimming left V 1 base short and J 6 bases short, with 9 bases between. This CDR3 is built from 13 residues. In germline, CDR1 is KGHSH, CDR2 LQKENI. The CDR3 region is CASSPRKGDGYTF. In nucleotides, the CDR3 is TGTGCCAGCTCACCACGGAAGGGAGATGGCTACACCTTC.

The gene calls are TRBV9 and TRBJ2-7; 7 bases fit TRBD1. Trimming removed 0 bases from V and 3 bases from J; junction bases left unmatched: 3. Germline V gene data show CDR1 as SGDLS and CDR2 as YYNGEE. The CDR3 length is 14 residues. The chain's CDR3 is CASSVEGTVYEQYF. The CDR3 region has the DNA TGTGCCAGCAGCGTAGAGGGGACAGTCTACGAGCAGTACTTC.

This clone appeared a single time. This chain links TRBV28 with TRBJ2-7, with 9 bases identical to TRBD1. J was trimmed by 2 bases and V by 6 bases; bases with no gene match: 5. The CDR3 is made up of 14 amino acids. CDR1 and CDR2 from the germline V gene are MDHEN and SYDVKM. The DNA of the CDR3 is TGTGCCAGCAGACGACAGGGGGAGGCCTACGAGCAGTACTTC. Protein: CASRRQGEAYEQYF. The whole variable domain, filled in from reference TRBV28 and TRBJ2-7, reads DVKVTQSSRYLVKRTGEKVFLECVQDMDHENMFWYRQDPGLGLRLIYFSYDVKMKEKGDIPEGYSVSREKKERFSLILESASTNQTSMYLCASRRQGEAYEQYFGPGTRLTVT.

The chain joins TRBV2 to TRBJ2-2; TRBD2 agrees at 7 bases. This CDR3 has 18 amino acids. V shed 0 bases, J shed 6 bases, and the junction held 13 bases outside the gene matches. The V gene's germline CDR1 is SNHLY and CDR2 FYNNEI. The CDR3: CASSEAWLSREKAGELFF. The CDR3 nucleotides are TGTGCCAGCAGTGAAGCGTGGTTGTCGCGGGAGAAGGCCGGGGAGCTGTTTTTT.

The chain carries TRBV7-9 and TRBJ2-3; a possible D gene is TRBD2 (6 bases). Germline V CDR1 and CDR2: SEHNR, FQNEAQ (reference sequence). V was clipped by 5 bases and J by 2 bases, with 17 bases between them. This CDR3 spans 16 amino acids. The CDR3 sequence: CASSPPTSFATDTQYF. The CDR3 region has the DNA TGTGCCAGCAGCCCTCCGACTAGTTTTGCCACAGATACGCAGTATTTT.

The chain couples TRBV18 to TRBJ1-1; perhaps TRBD1 as D (5 bases). Trimming removed 3 bases at V and 1 base at J, with 9 bases between. Germline V CDR1 and CDR2: KGHSH, LQKENI. This CDR3 spans 14 amino acids. CDR3 nucleotides: TGTGCCAGCTCACCCCCAGGGTCGAACACTGAAGCTTTCTTT. Its translation is CASSPPGSNTEAFF. Looking up the rest from reference TRBV18 and TRBJ1-1 gives the full variable domain: NAGVMQNPRHLVRRRGQEARLRCSPMKGHSHVYWYRQLPEEGLKFMVYLQKENIIDESGMPKERFSAEFPKEGPSILRIQQVVRGDSAAYFCASSPPGSNTEAFFGQGTRLTVV.